The clone carrying this TCR beta chain has ten or more counts. TCRdb reanalysed the reads using MiXCR and keeps one entry per CDR3 protein. The data show roughly 600,000 distinct CDR3 sequences, approximately 24% seen once. The data are from a study of T cell repertoires in cytomegalovirus infection. Study in general: A matching HLA type, together with CMV infection, was signaled by public TCR beta signatures.

The germline gives CDR1 SGHVS, CDR2 FNYEAQ. The V segment lost 5 bases and the J segment 0 bases; nucleotides outside the gene matches: 12. The CDR3 sequence is 18 residues long. The chain uses TRBV7-6 and TRBJ2-1, with 8 bases that match TRBD1. The receptor was derived from a human donor in good health (CMV status not recorded). Some clones in this sample may be carry-over from other donors' samples. The specimen was CD8+ T cells from PBMCs. In nucleotides, the CDR3 is TGTGCCAGCAGCCCTCTAGCCGGACAGGGCAGCTCCTACAATGAGCAGTTCTTC. Translated: CASSPLAGQGSSYNEQFF. The whole variable domain, filled in from reference TRBV7-6 and TRBJ2-1, reads GAGVSQSPRYKVTKRGQDVALRCDPISGHVSLYWYRQALGQGPEFLTYFNYEAQQDKSGLPNDRFSAERPEGSISTLTIQRTEQRDSAMYRCASSPLAGQGSSYNEQFFGPGTRLTVL.